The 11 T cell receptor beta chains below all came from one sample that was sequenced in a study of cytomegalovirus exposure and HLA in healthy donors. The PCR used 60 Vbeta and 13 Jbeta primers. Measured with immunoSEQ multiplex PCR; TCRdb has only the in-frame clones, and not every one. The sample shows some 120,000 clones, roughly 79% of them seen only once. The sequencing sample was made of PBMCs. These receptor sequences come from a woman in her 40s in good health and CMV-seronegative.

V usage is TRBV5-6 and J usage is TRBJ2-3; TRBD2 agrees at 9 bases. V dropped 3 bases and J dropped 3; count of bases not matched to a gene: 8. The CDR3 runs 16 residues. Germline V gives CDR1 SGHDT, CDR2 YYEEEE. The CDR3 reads CASSSKSGGKTDTQYF. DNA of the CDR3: TGTGCCAGCAGCTCCAAGAGCGGGGGGAAGACAGATACGCAGTATTTT.

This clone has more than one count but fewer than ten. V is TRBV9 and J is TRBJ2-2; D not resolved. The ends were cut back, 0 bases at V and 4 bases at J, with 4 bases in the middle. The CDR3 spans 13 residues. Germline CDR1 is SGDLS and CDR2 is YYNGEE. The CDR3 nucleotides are TGTGCCAGCAGCGTAGGAGGCACCGGGGAGCTGTTTTTT. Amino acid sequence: CASSVGGTGELFF.

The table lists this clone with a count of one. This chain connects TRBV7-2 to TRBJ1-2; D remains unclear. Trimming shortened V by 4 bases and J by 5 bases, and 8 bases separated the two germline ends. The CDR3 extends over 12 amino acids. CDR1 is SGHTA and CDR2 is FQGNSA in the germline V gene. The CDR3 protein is CASSSGSYGYTF. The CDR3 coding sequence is TGTGCCAGCAGCTCAGGATCGTATGGCTACACCTTC.

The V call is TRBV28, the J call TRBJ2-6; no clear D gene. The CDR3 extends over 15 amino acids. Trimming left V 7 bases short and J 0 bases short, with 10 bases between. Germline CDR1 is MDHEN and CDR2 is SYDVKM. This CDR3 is CASIGASSGANVLTF. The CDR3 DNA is TGTGCCAGCATCGGTGCGAGCTCTGGGGCCAACGTCCTGACTTTC.

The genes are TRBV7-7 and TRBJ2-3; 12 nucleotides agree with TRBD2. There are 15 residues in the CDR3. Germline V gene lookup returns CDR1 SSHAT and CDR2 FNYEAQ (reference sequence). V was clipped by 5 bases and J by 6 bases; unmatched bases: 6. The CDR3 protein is CASSLGGTSGDTQYF. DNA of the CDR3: TGTGCCAGCAGCCTGGGCGGGACTAGCGGGGATACGCAGTATTTT.

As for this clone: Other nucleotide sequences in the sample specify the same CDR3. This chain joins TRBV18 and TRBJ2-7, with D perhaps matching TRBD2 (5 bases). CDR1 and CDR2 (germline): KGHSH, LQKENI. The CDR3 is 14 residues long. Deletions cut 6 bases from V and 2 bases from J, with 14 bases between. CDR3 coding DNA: TGTGCCAGCTCGCACTCCAGAGGGACCTACGAGCAGTACTTC. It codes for CASSHSRGTYEQYF.

CDR3 DNA: TGTGCCAGCAGTTTATGGAGGGGGTTCAACTCTGGGGCCAACGTCCTGACTTTC. It is translated as CASSLWRGFNSGANVLTF. The chain recombines TRBV28 with TRBJ2-6, with D tentatively TRBD1 (6 bases). Trimming took 0 bases from V and 0 from J, leaving 12 bases between them. The CDR3 totals 18 residues. Germline lookup yields CDR1 MDHEN and CDR2 SYDVKM.

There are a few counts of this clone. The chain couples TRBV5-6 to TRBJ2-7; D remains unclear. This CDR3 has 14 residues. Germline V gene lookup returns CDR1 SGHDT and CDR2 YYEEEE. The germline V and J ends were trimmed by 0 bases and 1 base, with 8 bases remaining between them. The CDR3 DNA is TGTGCCAGCAGCTTGGAGCCCACGTCCTACGAGCAGTACTTC. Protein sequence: CASSLEPTSYEQYF.

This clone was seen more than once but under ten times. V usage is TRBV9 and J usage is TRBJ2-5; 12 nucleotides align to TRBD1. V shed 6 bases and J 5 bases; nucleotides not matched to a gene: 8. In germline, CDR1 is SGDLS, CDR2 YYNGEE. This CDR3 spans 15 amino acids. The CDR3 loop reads CASKGDRGRGETQYF. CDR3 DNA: TGTGCCAGCAAGGGGGACAGGGGGCGCGGGGAGACCCAGTACTTC.

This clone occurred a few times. This chain's CDR3 is CASSLDRVNTEAFF. DNA for the CDR3: TGTGCCAGCAGCTTAGACAGGGTTAACACTGAAGCTTTCTTT. The genes are TRBV7-9 and TRBJ1-1, with D possibly being TRBD1 (6 bases). This CDR3 region has 14 residues. V was shortened by 1 base and J by 2 bases, with 8 bases between the two germline ends. CDR1 and CDR2 from the germline V gene are SEHNR and FQNEAQ (reference sequence).

CDR3 sequence: CASSLSAVGGVNEKLFF. CDR3 bases: TGTGCCAGCAGCCTGAGCGCTGTCGGGGGGGTTAATGAAAAACTGTTTTTT. The chain links TRBV5-4 to TRBJ1-4, with D perhaps TRBD1 (5 bases). From germline, CDR1 is SGHNT and CDR2 YYREEE (reference sequence). Deletions cut 4 bases from V and 4 bases from J, with 20 bases between. CDR3 length: 17 amino acids.